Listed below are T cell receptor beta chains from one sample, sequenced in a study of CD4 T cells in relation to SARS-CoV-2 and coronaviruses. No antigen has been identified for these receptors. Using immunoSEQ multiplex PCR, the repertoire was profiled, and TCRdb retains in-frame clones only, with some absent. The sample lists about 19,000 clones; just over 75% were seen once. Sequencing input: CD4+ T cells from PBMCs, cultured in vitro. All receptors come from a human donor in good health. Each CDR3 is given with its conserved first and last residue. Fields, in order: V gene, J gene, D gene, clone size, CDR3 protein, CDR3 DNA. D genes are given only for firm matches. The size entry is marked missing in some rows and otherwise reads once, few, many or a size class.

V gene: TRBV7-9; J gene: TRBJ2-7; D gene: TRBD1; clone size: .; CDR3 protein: CASSFSMDRVYEQYF; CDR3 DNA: TGTGCCAGCAGTTTTTCCATGGACAGGGTCTACGAGCAGTACTTC
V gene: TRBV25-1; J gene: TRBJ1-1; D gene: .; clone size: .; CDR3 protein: CASIPARGMNTEAFF; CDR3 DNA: TGTGCCAGCATTCCCGCGAGGGGAATGAACACTGAAGCTTTCTTT
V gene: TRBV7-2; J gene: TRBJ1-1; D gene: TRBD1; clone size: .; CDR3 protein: CASSLRGGTGELNTEAFF; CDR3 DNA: TGTGCCAGCAGCTTAAGGGGGGGGACAGGAGAGTTGAACACTGAAGCTTTCTTT
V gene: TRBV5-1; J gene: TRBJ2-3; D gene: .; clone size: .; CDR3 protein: CASSLQDLSTDTQYF; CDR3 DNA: TGCGCCAGCAGCTTGCAGGACTTAAGCACAGATACGCAGTATTTT
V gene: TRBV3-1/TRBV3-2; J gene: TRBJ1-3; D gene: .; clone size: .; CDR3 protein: CASSQGEAGNTIYF; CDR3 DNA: TGTGCCAGCAGCCAAGGGGAGGCTGGAAACACCATATATTTT
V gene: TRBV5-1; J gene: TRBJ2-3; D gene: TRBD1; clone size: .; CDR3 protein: CASSLLDRDTDTQYF; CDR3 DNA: TGCGCCAGCAGCCTACTGGACAGGGACACAGATACGCAGTATTTT
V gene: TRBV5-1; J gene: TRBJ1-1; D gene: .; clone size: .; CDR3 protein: CASSAGQNTEAFF; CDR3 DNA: TGCGCCAGCAGCGCCGGACAGAACACTGAAGCTTTCTTT
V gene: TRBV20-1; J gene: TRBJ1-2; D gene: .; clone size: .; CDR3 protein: CSAIDEGWYTF; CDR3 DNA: TGCAGTGCTATAGATGAGGGGTGGTACACCTTC
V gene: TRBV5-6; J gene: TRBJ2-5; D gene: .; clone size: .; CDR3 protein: CASSSRGGETQYF; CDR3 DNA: TGTGCCAGCAGTTCCAGGGGGGGGGAGACCCAGTACTTC
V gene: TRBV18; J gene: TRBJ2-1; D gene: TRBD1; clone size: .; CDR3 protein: CASSPPAQGAYNEQFF; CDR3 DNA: TGTGCCAGCTCACCACCGGCGCAGGGGGCCTACAATGAGCAGTTCTTC
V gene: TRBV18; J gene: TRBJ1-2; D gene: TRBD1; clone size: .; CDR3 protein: CASSPGTGEYGYTF; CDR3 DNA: TGTGCCAGCTCACCAGGGACAGGGGAGTATGGCTACACCTTC
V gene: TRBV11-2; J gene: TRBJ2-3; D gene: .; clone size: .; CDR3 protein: CASSLDIADTQYF; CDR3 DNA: TGTGCCAGCAGCTTAGATATCGCGGATACGCAGTATTTT
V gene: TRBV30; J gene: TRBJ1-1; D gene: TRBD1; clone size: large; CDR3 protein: CASRTGGADTEAFF; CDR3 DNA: TGTGCCTCTAGGACAGGGGGCGCGGACACTGAAGCTTTCTTT
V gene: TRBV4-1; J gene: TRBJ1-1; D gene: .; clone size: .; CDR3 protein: CASSHFRVRAEAFF; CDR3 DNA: TGCGCCAGCAGCCACTTCAGGGTGAGGGCTGAAGCTTTCTTT
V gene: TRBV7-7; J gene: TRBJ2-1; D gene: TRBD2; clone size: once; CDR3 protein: CASSRERGSSYNEQFF; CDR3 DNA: TGTGCTAGCAGCCGCGAGCGGGGCAGCTCCTACAATGAGCAGTTCTTC
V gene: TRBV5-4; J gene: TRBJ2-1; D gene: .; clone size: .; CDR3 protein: CASSLEDRSYNEQFF; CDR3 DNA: TGTGCCAGCAGCTTGGAGGACAGATCCTACAATGAGCAGTTCTTC
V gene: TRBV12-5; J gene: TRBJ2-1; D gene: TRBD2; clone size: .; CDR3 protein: CASGSGTSGGNNEQFF; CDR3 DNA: TGTGCTAGTGGTTCAGGGACTAGCGGGGGTAACAATGAGCAGTTCTTC
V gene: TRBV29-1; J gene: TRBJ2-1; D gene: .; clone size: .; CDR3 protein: CSGKLRDKIYNEQFF; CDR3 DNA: TGCAGCGGGAAACTCCGGGACAAGATTTACAATGAGCAGTTCTTC
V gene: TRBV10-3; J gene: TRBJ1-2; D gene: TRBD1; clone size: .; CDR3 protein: CAISESLTGAYGYTF; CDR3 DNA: TGTGCCATCAGTGAGTCACTCACAGGGGCCTATGGCTACACCTTC
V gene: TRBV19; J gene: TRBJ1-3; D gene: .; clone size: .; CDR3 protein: CASSFQGYSGNTIYF; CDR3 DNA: TGTGCCAGTAGCTTTCAGGGCTATTCTGGAAACACCATATATTTT
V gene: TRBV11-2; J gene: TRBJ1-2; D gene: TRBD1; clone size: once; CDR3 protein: CASSLRQGTSYGYTF; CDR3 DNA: TGTGCCAGCAGCCTCCGACAGGGGACGTCCTATGGCTACACCTTC
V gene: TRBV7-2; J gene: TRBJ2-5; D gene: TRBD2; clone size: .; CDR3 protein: CASSLGLEGLTQYF; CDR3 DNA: TGTGCCAGCAGCCTGGGACTAGAAGGGCTGACCCAGTACTTC
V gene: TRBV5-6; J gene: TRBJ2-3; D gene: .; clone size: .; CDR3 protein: CASSSTRTRSTDTQYF; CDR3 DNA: TGTGCCAGCAGCTCGACTCGGACAAGGAGCACAGATACGCAGTATTTT
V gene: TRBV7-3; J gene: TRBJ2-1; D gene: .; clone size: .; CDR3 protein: CASSSSSGSYNEQFF; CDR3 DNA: TGTGCCAGCAGCTCGTCTAGTGGCTCCTACAATGAGCAGTTCTTC
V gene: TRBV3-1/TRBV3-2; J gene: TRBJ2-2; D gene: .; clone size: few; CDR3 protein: CASSQQSSSGTGELFF; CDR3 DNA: TGTGCCAGCAGCCAACAATCATCAAGCGGCACCGGGGAGCTGTTTTTT
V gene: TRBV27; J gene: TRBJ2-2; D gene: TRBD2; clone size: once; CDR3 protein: CASTLGLAGGSNTGELFF; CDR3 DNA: TGTGCCAGCACCCTCGGACTAGCGGGAGGATCGAACACCGGGGAGCTGTTTTTT
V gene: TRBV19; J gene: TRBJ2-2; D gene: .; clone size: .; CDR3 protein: CATQGNWPGELFF; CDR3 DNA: TGTGCCACCCAGGGGAATTGGCCCGGGGAGCTGTTTTTT
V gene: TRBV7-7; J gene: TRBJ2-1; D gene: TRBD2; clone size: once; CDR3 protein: CASSLGGLAGSNEQFF; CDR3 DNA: TGTGCTAGCAGCTTAGGGGGACTAGCGGGATCAAATGAGCAGTTCTTC
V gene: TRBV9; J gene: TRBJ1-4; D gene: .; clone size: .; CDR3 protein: CASSVGTPSEKLFF; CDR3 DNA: TGTGCCAGCAGCGTCGGGACCCCGAGTGAAAAACTGTTTTTT
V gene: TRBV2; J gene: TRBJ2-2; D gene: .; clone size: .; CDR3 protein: CASRRGGDTGELFF; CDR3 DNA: TGTGCCAGCAGGAGGGGTGGCGACACCGGGGAGCTGTTTTTT
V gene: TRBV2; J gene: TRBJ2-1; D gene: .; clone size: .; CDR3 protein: CAGTGSPYNEQFF; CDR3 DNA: TGTGCCGGAACAGGGAGCCCCTACAATGAGCAGTTCTTC
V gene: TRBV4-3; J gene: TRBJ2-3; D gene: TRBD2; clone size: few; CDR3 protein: CASSHRLAGESTDTQYF; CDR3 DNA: TGCGCCAGCAGCCACCGCTTAGCGGGAGAATCGACAGATACGCAGTATTTT
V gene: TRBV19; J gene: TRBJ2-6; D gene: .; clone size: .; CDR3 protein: CASSMMLASSGANVLTF; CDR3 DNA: TGTGCCAGTAGTATGATGTTAGCCAGCTCTGGGGCCAACGTCCTGACTTTC
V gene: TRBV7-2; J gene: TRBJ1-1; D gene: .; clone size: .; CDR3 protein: CASSPGRNTEAFF; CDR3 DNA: TGTGCCAGCAGCCCTGGGAGGAACACTGAAGCTTTCTTT
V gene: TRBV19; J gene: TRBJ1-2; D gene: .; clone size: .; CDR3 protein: CASSDYPNYGYTF; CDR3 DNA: TGTGCCAGTAGTGACTACCCTAACTATGGCTACACCTTC
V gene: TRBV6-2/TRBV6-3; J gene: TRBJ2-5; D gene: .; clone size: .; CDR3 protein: CASSHRGRETQYF; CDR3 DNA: TGTGCCAGCAGCCACCGGGGGCGAGAGACCCAGTACTTC
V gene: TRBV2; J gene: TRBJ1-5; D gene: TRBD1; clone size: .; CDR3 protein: CASSRSQGASQPQHF; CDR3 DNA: TGTGCCAGCAGTCGTTCACAGGGGGCGAGTCAGCCCCAGCATTTT
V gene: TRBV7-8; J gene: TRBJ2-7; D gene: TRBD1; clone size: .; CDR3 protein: CASSLNVDRVVYYEQYF; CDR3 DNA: TGTGCCAGCAGCTTGAACGTTGACAGGGTAGTGTACTACGAGCAGTACTTC
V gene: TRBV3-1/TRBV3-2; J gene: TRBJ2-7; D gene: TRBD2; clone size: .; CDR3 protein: CASSYQPAGRPSEQYF; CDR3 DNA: TGTGCCAGCAGCTACCAGCCAGCGGGGAGGCCTTCCGAGCAGTACTTC
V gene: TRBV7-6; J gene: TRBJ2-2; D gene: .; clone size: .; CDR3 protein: CASSLQGGQVTGELFF; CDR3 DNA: TGTGCCAGCAGCTTACAGGGGGGGCAGGTCACCGGGGAGCTGTTTTTT
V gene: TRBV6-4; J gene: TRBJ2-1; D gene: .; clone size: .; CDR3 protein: CASSRFSGAYNEQFF; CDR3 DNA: TGTGCCAGCAGCCGTTTTAGCGGAGCCTACAATGAGCAGTTCTTC
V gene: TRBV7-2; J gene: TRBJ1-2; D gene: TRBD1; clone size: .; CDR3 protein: CASSLDPDRAYGYTF; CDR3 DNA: TGTGCCAGCAGCTTAGACCCGGACAGGGCCTATGGCTACACCTTC
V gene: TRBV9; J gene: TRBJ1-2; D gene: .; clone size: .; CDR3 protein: CASGEEVGWGYTF; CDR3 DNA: TGTGCCAGCGGGGAAGAGGTAGGATGGGGCTACACCTTC
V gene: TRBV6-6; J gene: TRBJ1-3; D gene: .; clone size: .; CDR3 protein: CASSYEGSIGNTIYF; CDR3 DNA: TGTGCCAGCAGTTATGAGGGGTCTATTGGAAACACCATATATTTT
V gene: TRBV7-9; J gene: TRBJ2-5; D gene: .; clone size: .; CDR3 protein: CASSFHGSETQYF; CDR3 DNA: TGTGCCAGCAGCTTCCATGGATCGGAGACCCAGTACTTC
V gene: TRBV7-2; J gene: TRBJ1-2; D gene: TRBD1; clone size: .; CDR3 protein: CASSSRTGGTYGYTF; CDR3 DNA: TGTGCCAGCAGCTCTCGGACAGGGGGGACTTACGGCTACACCTTC